Listed here is a single TCR beta chain. Its matching antigen is unknown. TCRdb re-called the reads through MiXCR, storing one row per CDR3 protein. The data hold about 500,000 distinct CDR3 sequences, with about 33% observed a single time. These data originate in a study of T cell repertoires in cytomegalovirus infection. Turning to the study itself: Used in the study were CMV epitopes, some recently identified and HLA-C-restricted, others well-studied and HLA-B-restricted. Carrying CMV and the relevant HLA type showed in public TCR beta signatures.

The V gene's germline CDR1 is WSHSY and CDR2 SAAADI. V lost 3 bases to trimming and J lost 6 bases; unmatched junction nucleotides: 7. The CDR3 has 16 amino acids. General study findings and limits: Ex vivo, HLA-C-restricted CMV-specific TCR beta clonotypes prevailed over the rest of the response.

The genes are TRBV10-2 and TRBJ2-3, with 12 bases that match TRBD2. The receptor comes from a human donor in good health (CMV status not recorded). Some clones in this sample may be carry-over from other donors' samples. The sample was cultured PBMCs, taken from culture after CMV antigen stimulation. The CDR3 spells CASSDPSGRAPDTQYF. The DNA for the CDR3 is TGCGCCAGCAGTGATCCTAGCGGGAGGGCCCCGGATACGCAGTATTTT.